These 26 T cell receptor beta chains originate from one sample sequenced in a study of T cell responses to AZD1222 COVID-19 vaccine. This table comes from immunoSEQ multiplex PCR, and its TCRdb copy is limited to in-frame clones, with some not included. Of 100,000 to 150,000 clones listed, about 79% were seen once; the top ten hold around a quarter. The sample was peripheral blood, taken 28 days after the second AZD1222 dose. Receptor source: an adult who received the AZD1222 COVID-19 vaccine.

The chain joins TRBV4-1 to TRBJ2-7; D perhaps matches TRBD1 (6 bases). The CDR3 runs 16 residues. V was trimmed by 5 bases and J by 0 bases, leaving 17 bases between them. Germline V gene data show CDR1 as MGHRA and CDR2 as YSYEKL. The CDR3 is CASSFQPQGSSYEQYF. The CDR3 nucleotides are TGCGCCAGCAGCTTCCAGCCCCAGGGGAGCTCCTACGAGCAGTACTTC.

Notes on this clone: One end of the junction varies from germline; a read error may be responsible. J is TRBJ2-6 and V is TRBV7-7; D is unclear. The germline CDR1 and CDR2 sequences are SSHAT and FNYEAQ (reference sequence). This CDR3 is built from 14 residues. The CDR3 coding sequence is TGTGCTAGCAGCTCCTCTTCTGGGGCCAACGTCCTGACTTTC. The encoded protein is CASSSSSGANVLTF.

This rearrangement joins TRBV10-3 to TRBJ1-5; no clear D gene. The ends were cut back, 8 bases at V and 5 bases at J, with 16 bases in the middle. Germline lookup yields CDR1 ENHRY and CDR2 SYGVKD. There are 14 residues in the CDR3. The CDR3 reads CAISSPGSDQPQHF. For the CDR3, the DNA is TGTGCCATCTCATCGCCCGGGAGCGATCAGCCCCAGCATTTT.

The rearrangement uses TRBV4-2 and TRBJ2-7; 7 positions agree with TRBD2. Per germline, CDR1 LGHNA and CDR2 YNFKEQ. The junction had 1 base not matched to a gene; V was cut back by 3 bases and J by 2 bases. The length of the CDR3 is 13 residues. CDR3 residues: CASSHGGTYEQYF. In DNA, the CDR3 is TGTGCCAGCAGCCACGGGGGGACCTACGAGCAGTACTTC.

This chain uses TRBV7-8 with TRBJ1-4; maybe TRBD1 (5 bases). Germline V lookup: CDR1 SGHVS, CDR2 FQNEAQ. V was trimmed by 2 bases and J by 7 bases, leaving 14 bases between them. This CDR3 has 15 residues. CDR3 amino acids: CASSLQGELTEKLFF. In nucleotides, the CDR3 is TGTGCCAGCAGCTTACAGGGAGAATTGACTGAAAAACTGTTTTTT.

In its sample, this clone was seen once. The chain combines TRBV6-1 with TRBJ1-5; TRBD1 matches at 7 bases. This CDR3 comprises 16 residues. V shed 2 bases, J shed 5 bases, and the junction held 9 bases outside the gene matches. Germline CDR1 MNHNS, CDR2 SASEGT. CDR3 sequence: CASSELAQGGYQPQHF. Here the CDR3 DNA reads TGTGCCAGCAGTGAATTGGCGCAGGGGGGATATCAGCCCCAGCATTTT.

This rearrangement joins TRBV5-1 to TRBJ2-2; 9 nucleotides agree with TRBD1. This CDR3 is built from 15 residues. Trimming took 5 bases from V and 6 from J; bases not matched to a gene: 8. CDR1 and CDR2 from the germline V gene are SGHRS and YFSETQ. The CDR3 spells CASSEGQGNSGELFF. The CDR3, as DNA: TGCGCCAGCAGTGAGGGACAGGGAAATTCCGGGGAGCTGTTTTTT.

The CDR3 DNA reads as TGTGCCAGCAGCCTCCTCTACTACAATGAGCAGTTCTTC. Amino acids: CASSLLYYNEQFF. The gene calls are TRBV7-2 and TRBJ2-1; no reliable D call. This CDR3 spans 13 amino acids. The V gene lost 5 bases and the J gene lost 3 bases, with 8 bases spanning the gap. The germline CDR1 and CDR2 sequences are SGHTA and FQGNSA. Full variable domain (rest looked up from reference TRBV7-2 and TRBJ2-1): GAGVSQSPSNKVTEKGKDVELRCDPISGHTALYWYRQSLGQGLEFLIYFQGNSAPDKSGLPSDRFSAERTGGSVSTLTIQRTQQEDSAVYLCASSLLYYNEQFFGPGTRLTVL.

This chain joins TRBV28 and TRBJ2-1; 10 positions match TRBD2. The CDR3 runs to 18 residues. The germline CDR1 and CDR2 sequences are MDHEN and SYDVKM. The V segment lost 7 bases and the J segment 10 bases; nucleotides outside the gene matches: 22. This chain's CDR3 is CASTPSSPSGGGLGEQFF. CDR3 coding DNA: TGTGCCAGCACGCCATCCTCCCCGAGCGGGGGGGGGCTTGGGGAGCAGTTCTTC.

The chain carries TRBV15 and TRBJ2-1, with 8 bases that match TRBD1. V gave up 1 base and J gave up 6 bases; unmatched junction bases: 2. Germline CDR1 reads LNHNV; CDR2 reads YYDKDF (reference sequence). CDR3 length: 14 amino acids. CDR3 DNA sequence: TGTGCCACCAGCAGAGGTGGGACAGGCAATGAGCAGTTCTTC. This encodes CATSRGGTGNEQFF. Full variable domain (rest looked up from reference TRBV15 and TRBJ2-1): DAMVIQNPRYQVTQFGKPVTLSCSQTLNHNVMYWYQQKSSQAPKLLFHYYDKDFNNEADTPDNFQSRRPNTSFCFLDIRSPGLGDTAMYLCATSRGGTGNEQFFGPGTRLTVL.

The rearrangement joins TRBV6-5 to TRBJ1-1, with D maybe TRBD1 (5 bases). The CDR3 is made up of 15 amino acids. Trimming shortened V by 6 bases and J by 0 bases, and 14 bases separated the two germline ends. Germline lookup yields CDR1 MNHEY and CDR2 SVGAGI. This CDR3 is CASSPGQTMNTEAFF. DNA for the CDR3: TGTGCCAGCAGCCCGGGGCAGACCATGAACACTGAAGCTTTCTTT.

This clone was recorded a few times. This sequence joins TRBV7-6 and TRBJ2-5; D perhaps matches TRBD1 (6 bases). The CDR3 is 13 residues long. Germline V gene data show CDR1 as SGHVS and CDR2 as FNYEAQ. V was trimmed by 4 bases and J by 10 bases, leaving 16 bases between them. The CDR3 spells CASSSQRQGNQYF. The CDR3 DNA follows: TGTGCCAGCAGCTCGCAGCGTCAGGGGAACCAGTACTTC.

The DNA of the CDR3 is TGTGCCAGCAGCCGCTCCCCAAATGAAAAACTGTTTTTT. Protein: CASSRSPNEKLFF. The V call is TRBV3-1 (or the pseudogene TRBV3-2), the J call TRBJ1-4, with D unclear. Per germline, CDR1 LGHDT and CDR2 YNNKEL (reference sequence). V dropped 4 bases and J dropped 5 bases, with 8 bases sitting between them. This CDR3 region has 13 residues.

This clone was seen a handful of times. The V and J genes are TRBV27 and TRBJ1-2; D call uncertain. Trimming took off 2 bases at V and 6 bases at J, with 10 bases between the two ends. Per germline, CDR1 MNHEY and CDR2 SMNVEV (reference sequence). The CDR3 covers 13 residues. The CDR3 DNA reads TGTGCCAGCAGTTTAATTTGGGGAAATGGCTACACCTTC. Protein product: CASSLIWGNGYTF.

This clone was observed a few times. The gene calls are TRBV5-1 and TRBJ2-7, with 8 bases identical to TRBD1. The ends lost 0 bases at V and 4 bases at J; junction bases unmatched: 9. CDR1 SGHRS and CDR2 YFSETQ come from the germline V gene. The CDR3 has 16 amino acids. CDR3 residues: CASSLEGGWTGYEQYF. For the CDR3, the DNA is TGCGCCAGCAGCTTGGAGGGCGGGTGGACAGGGTACGAGCAGTACTTC.

V and J are TRBV7-2 and TRBJ2-1; 11 bases align to TRBD2. CDR1 SGHTA and CDR2 FQGNSA come from the germline V gene. CDR3 size: 17 residues. With 1 base clipped from V and 3 bases from J, the junction kept 5 bases outside the gene matches. CDR3 region: CASSLGPTSGGYNEQFF. The DNA for the CDR3 is TGTGCCAGCAGCTTAGGTCCCACTAGCGGGGGCTACAATGAGCAGTTCTTC.

In this sample, this clone turned up once. CDR3 amino acids: CASQGLLNTEAFF. The CDR3 DNA sequence: TGCGCCAGCCAGGGGCTGCTGAACACTGAAGCTTTCTTT. The rearrangement joins TRBV5-1 to TRBJ1-1; D is possibly TRBD1 (6 bases). Germline V gene data show CDR1 as SGHRS and CDR2 as YFSETQ. Deletions cut 7 bases from V and 0 bases from J, with 10 bases between. This CDR3 has 13 residues. Based on the CDR3 plus reference TRBV5-1 and TRBJ1-1, the full variable domain is KAGVTQTPRYLIKTRGQQVTLSCSPISGHRSVSWYQQTPGQGLQFLFEYFSETQRNKGNFPGRFSGRQFSNSRSEMNVSTLELGDSALYLCASQGLLNTEAFFGQGTRLTVV.

The chain couples TRBV5-1 to TRBJ1-2; D is possibly TRBD1 (6 bases). Germline V CDR1 and CDR2: SGHRS, YFSETQ. Trimming took 4 bases from V and 4 from J, leaving 14 bases between them. The CDR3 has 14 amino acids. Here the CDR3 reads CASSIPDSPYGYTF. CDR3 DNA sequence: TGCGCCAGCAGCATACCGGACAGTCCCTATGGCTACACCTTC. Supplemented by reference TRBV5-1 and TRBJ1-2, the full variable domain reads KAGVTQTPRYLIKTRGQQVTLSCSPISGHRSVSWYQQTPGQGLQFLFEYFSETQRNKGNFPGRFSGRQFSNSRSEMNVSTLELGDSALYLCASSIPDSPYGYTFGSGTRLTVV.

The chain is built from TRBV7-9 and TRBJ1-1; D unresolved. This CDR3 comprises 12 residues. Trimming pared 5 bases from V and 7 bases from J, leaving 11 bases between. The V gene's germline CDR1 is SEHNR and CDR2 FQNEAQ (reference sequence). CDR3 sequence: CASSRQNLEAFF. The DNA for the CDR3 is TGTGCCAGCAGCAGACAAAACCTTGAAGCTTTCTTT.

The V gene is TRBV4-3, the J gene TRBJ2-5, with D maybe TRBD1 (5 bases). Germline-derived CDR1 and CDR2 are LGHNA and YSLEER. The CDR3 is made up of 15 amino acids. V lost 0 bases and J 4 bases, leaving 12 bases between the germline ends. CDR3 in DNA: TGCGCCAGCAGCCAAGAGGACGCCCAGGGAGAGACCCAGTACTTC. Its translation is CASSQEDAQGETQYF.

This clone has a handful of counts. J is TRBJ1-4 and V is TRBV30; TRBD1 might be the D (5 bases). The CDR3 contains 14 residues. Germline values: CDR1 GTSNPN, CDR2 SVGIG (reference sequence). The germline V and J ends were trimmed by 2 bases and 8 bases, with 15 bases remaining between them. CDR3: CAWSTGQGREKLFF. CDR3 sequence (DNA): TGTGCCTGGAGTACGGGGCAGGGAAGGGAAAAACTGTTTTTT.

The chain couples TRBV7-3 to TRBJ2-4; 7 bases map to TRBD2. V trimming: 1 base; J trimming: 2 bases; junction bases outside the gene matches: 17. Germline V gene sequence: CDR1 SGHTA, CDR2 FQGTGA. The CDR3 is made up of 20 amino acids. The CDR3 reads CASSLKWGGRRGPPKNIQYF. CDR3 coding DNA: TGTGCCAGCAGCTTAAAATGGGGGGGACGGAGGGGCCCCCCCAAAAACATTCAGTACTTC. The full variable domain, with the rest looked up from reference TRBV7-3 and TRBJ2-4, is GAGVSQTPSNKVTEKGKYVELRCDPISGHTALYWYRQSLGQGPEFLIYFQGTGAADDSGLPNDRFFAVRPEGSVSTLKIQRTERGDSAVYLCASSLKWGGRRGPPKNIQYFGAGTRLSVL.

The chain carries TRBV9 and TRBJ2-2; 7 positions match TRBD1. The CDR3 is made up of 16 amino acids. Germline V gene lookup returns CDR1 SGDLS and CDR2 YYNGEE. J lost 2 bases, V lost 4 bases, and 8 bases had no gene match. CDR3 in DNA: TGTGCCAGCAGCATACAGGGGTCCCGAAACACCGGGGAGCTGTTTTTT. Protein: CASSIQGSRNTGELFF. The entire variable domain, with the rest obtained from reference TRBV9 and TRBJ2-2, is as follows: DSGVTQTPKHLITATGQRVTLRCSPRSGDLSVYWYQQSLDQGLQFLIQYYNGEERAKGNILERFSAQQFPDLHSELNLSSLELGDSALYFCASSIQGSRNTGELFFGEGSRLTVL.

With respect to this clone: Other DNA sequences in this sample translate to the same CDR3. V gene TRBV19 combines with J gene TRBJ1-6; possibly TRBD1 for D (5 bases). The CDR3 totals 16 residues. The germline V gene has CDR1 LNHDA and CDR2 SQIVND (reference sequence). V gave up 5 bases and J gave up 0 bases, with 11 bases separating them. The CDR3 spells CASSSPGSSYNSPLHF. The CDR3 DNA reads TGTGCCAGTAGTTCCCCAGGGAGCTCCTATAATTCACCCCTCCACTTT.

This clone was counted once. The chain links TRBV3-1 (or the pseudogene TRBV3-2) to TRBJ1-4; 9 bases agree with TRBD1. J gave up 7 bases and V 4 bases, and 10 bases lay outside the gene matches. Germline V gene data show CDR1 as LGHDT and CDR2 as YNNKEL (reference sequence). The CDR3 totals 16 residues. CDR3 protein: CASSPGQGMVGEKLFF. The CDR3 coding sequence is TGTGCCAGCAGCCCGGGACAGGGTATGGTCGGTGAAAAACTGTTTTTT.

This chain joins TRBV5-6 and TRBJ1-1; D is ambiguous. V shed 2 bases and J shed 0 bases, with 2 bases lying between them. CDR1 is SGHDT and CDR2 is YYEEEE in the germline V gene. This CDR3 comprises 12 residues. The CDR3 reads CASSFLNTEAFF. The CDR3 DNA sequence: TGTGCCAGCAGCTTCTTGAACACTGAAGCTTTCTTT.